The 18 T cell receptor beta chains listed next were all sequenced from one sample in a study of radiotherapy plus CTLA-4 blockade in lung cancer. Generated by immunoSEQ multiplex PCR, the TCRdb table keeps only in-frame clones and is missing some. The sample consists of fewer than 90,000 clones, less than 90% of them appearing once. The material sequenced was peripheral blood, taken from a patient treated with radiotherapy plus ipilimumab. These receptor sequences come from a human donor with non-small cell lung cancer who had stable disease on radiotherapy plus ipilimumab.

The J gene is TRBJ1-1, the V gene TRBV27; D is possibly TRBD1 (6 bases). V shed 4 bases and J shed 4 bases, with 13 bases lying between them. The CDR3 is 14 amino acids. The V gene's germline CDR1 is MNHEY and CDR2 SMNVEV (reference sequence). This chain's CDR3 is CASSYRRGGTEAFF. In nucleotides, the CDR3 is TGTGCCAGCAGTTATCGCAGGGGAGGCACTGAAGCTTTCTTT.

There are a few counts of this clone. This rearrangement joins TRBV9 to TRBJ2-5, with TRBD1 as a possible D gene (6 bases). Germline CDR1 SGDLS, CDR2 YYNGEE. V was pared by 0 bases and J by 4 bases, with 16 bases between. The CDR3 extends over 16 amino acids. CDR3 sequence: CASSVALRGRGETQYF. The CDR3 region has the DNA TGTGCCAGCAGCGTAGCTCTTAGGGGGAGAGGAGAGACCCAGTACTTC.

CDR3 in DNA: TGTGCCAGCAGCGGCGGACAAATTAGCAATCAGCCCCAGCATTTT. Its translation is CASSGGQISNQPQHF. The V and J genes are TRBV5-8 and TRBJ1-5, with D perhaps TRBD1 (5 bases). CDR1 and CDR2 (germline): SGHTS, YDEGEE. The CDR3 is 15 residues long. Trimming stripped 4 bases from V and 0 bases from J, with 11 bases between.

This clone was observed a few times. The chain recombines TRBV7-2 with TRBJ1-2; D is possibly TRBD1 (5 bases). Germline CDR1 and CDR2: SGHTA and FQGNSA. The CDR3 runs to 15 residues. Between the trimmed V and J ends, which lost 4 bases and 2 bases, there was a span of 14 bases. CDR3 sequence: CASSSRQGANYGYTF. DNA of the CDR3: TGTGCCAGCAGCTCCCGCCAAGGGGCCAACTATGGCTACACCTTC.

CDR3 amino acids: CASSHRLAGGPRETQYF. CDR3 DNA: TGTGCCAGCAGTCATCGACTAGCGGGGGGGCCTCGGGAGACCCAGTACTTC. V usage is TRBV27 and J usage is TRBJ2-5; 14 nucleotides align to TRBD2. Germline CDR1 and CDR2: MNHEY and SMNVEV (reference sequence). The V gene end was trimmed by 5 bases and the J gene end by 5 bases; junction bases not matched to a gene: 10. This CDR3 is built from 17 residues.

The chain combines TRBV5-1 with TRBJ2-1; D call uncertain. Germline V gives CDR1 SGHRS, CDR2 YFSETQ. The CDR3 contains 11 residues. Trimming left V 4 bases short and J 8 bases short, with 7 bases between. The CDR3 here is CASSLLDEQFF. Written as DNA, the CDR3 is TGCGCCAGCAGCCTTCTAGATGAGCAGTTCTTC.

This clone was counted between two and nine times. The DNA for the CDR3 is TGTGCCAGCAGTACAAGAGGGTCGGGCGAAGTAGCTTTCTTT. Its protein product is CASSTRGSGEVAFF. The J gene is TRBJ1-1, the V gene TRBV27; D not certain. CDR3 size: 14 residues. In germline, CDR1 is MNHEY, CDR2 SMNVEV (reference sequence). The V end was cut by 5 bases, the J end by 10 bases, with 20 bases between.

The rearrangement joins TRBV5-1 to TRBJ1-4, with 9 bases identical to TRBD1. Germline lookup yields CDR1 SGHRS and CDR2 YFSETQ. The CDR3 has 17 amino acids. Trimming cost V 4 bases and J 12 bases; bases outside gene matches: 19. Here the CDR3 reads CASSPRGEQGAREQLFF. Written as DNA, the CDR3 is TGCGCCAGCAGCCCACGGGGAGAACAGGGGGCACGAGAACAACTGTTTTTT. The full variable domain, with the rest looked up from reference TRBV5-1 and TRBJ1-4, is KAGVTQTPRYLIKTRGQQVTLSCSPISGHRSVSWYQQTPGQGLQFLFEYFSETQRNKGNFPGRFSGRQFSNSRSEMNVSTLELGDSALYLCASSPRGEQGAREQLFFGSGTQLSVL.

The chain employs TRBV7-9 and TRBJ2-1, with 11 bases matching TRBD2. J lost 8 bases, V lost 5 bases, and 5 bases had no gene match. Germline V CDR1 and CDR2: SEHNR, FQNEAQ (reference sequence). The CDR3 is made up of 14 amino acids. CDR3: CASSQGTSGDEQFF. CDR3 DNA sequence: TGTGCCAGCAGCCAAGGGACTAGCGGCGATGAGCAGTTCTTC.

This chain uses TRBV4-2 with TRBJ2-7; D is tentatively TRBD1 or TRBD2 (5 bases each). The V gene lost 0 bases and the J gene lost 3 bases, with 9 bases spanning the gap. Per germline, CDR1 LGHNA and CDR2 YNFKEQ. The CDR3 consists of 14 residues. CDR3 residues: CASSQDPGLYEQYF. In DNA, the CDR3 is TGTGCCAGCAGCCAAGATCCGGGGCTCTACGAGCAGTACTTC.

This chain joins TRBV16 and TRBJ1-1; D unclear. CDR1 and CDR2 (germline): KGHSY, FQNENV. The CDR3 length is 12 residues. Trimming cost V 6 bases and J 6 bases, with 11 bases left between them. This CDR3 reads CASSNYPAEAFF. CDR3 DNA sequence: TGTGCCAGCAGTAATTACCCAGCTGAAGCTTTCTTT.

V and J are TRBV4-1 and TRBJ2-7; TRBD2 might be the D (5 bases). This CDR3 is 15 amino acids long. The ends were cut back, 1 base at V and 3 bases at J, with 13 bases in the middle. Germline loops: CDR1 MGHRA, CDR2 YSYEKL. CDR3 sequence reads: CASSQAQERGYEQYF. DNA of the CDR3: TGCGCCAGCAGCCAAGCCCAAGAACGGGGCTACGAGCAGTACTTC.

The chain uses TRBV4-1 and TRBJ2-1, with D tentatively TRBD1 (7 bases). This CDR3 is 17 amino acids long. Germline CDR1 reads MGHRA; CDR2 reads YSYEKL. The ends were cut back, 0 bases at V and 0 bases at J, with 12 bases in the middle. Here the CDR3 reads CASSQDPRGDSYNEQFF. The CDR3 DNA follows: TGCGCCAGCAGCCAAGATCCCAGGGGGGACTCCTACAATGAGCAGTTCTTC.

This clone was counted a few times. V usage is TRBV4-1 and J usage is TRBJ2-7, with D possibly TRBD2 on 5 matching bases. Looked up from germline, CDR1 is MGHRA and CDR2 is YSYEKL. The V gene lost 0 bases and the J gene lost 0 bases, with 15 bases spanning the gap. The CDR3 contains 17 residues. The CDR3 sequence is CASSQDRVGVGSYEQYF. The CDR3 DNA is TGCGCCAGCAGCCAAGACAGAGTGGGAGTGGGCTCCTACGAGCAGTACTTC.

Worth noting for this clone: One end of the junction varies from germline; a read error may be responsible. The CDR3 region is CAGSPDARVHTEAFF. Written as DNA, the CDR3 is TGCGCCGGCAGCCCCGACGCCAGGGTCCACACTGAAGCTTTCTTT. The V and J genes are TRBV5-1 and TRBJ1-1; D is perhaps TRBD1 (5 bases). CDR1 and CDR2 (germline): SGHRS, YFSETQ. The CDR3 extends over 15 amino acids.

The chain couples TRBV7-3 to TRBJ2-7; no clear D. The V end lost 1 base, the J end lost 1 base, and 17 bases lay between the germline ends. This CDR3 spans 17 amino acids. CDR1 SGHTA and CDR2 FQGTGA come from the germline V gene. CDR3 in DNA: TGTGCCAGCAGCTTAAACGATGGCGGCCCCAATTCCTACGAGCAGTACTTC. This encodes CASSLNDGGPNSYEQYF. Together with reference TRBV7-3 and TRBJ2-7, the CDR3 gives the full variable domain: GAGVSQTPSNKVTEKGKYVELRCDPISGHTALYWYRQSLGQGPEFLIYFQGTGAADDSGLPNDRFFAVRPEGSVSTLKIQRTERGDSAVYLCASSLNDGGPNSYEQYFGPGTRLTVT.

V is TRBV6-5 and J is TRBJ2-2, with 9 bases that match TRBD2. V was pared by 7 bases and J by 6 bases, with 6 bases of the junction left unmatched. The germline V gene encodes CDR1 MNHEY and CDR2 SVGAGI. The CDR3 spans 14 residues. This CDR3 is CASKIAGVPGELFF. The CDR3 DNA is TGTGCCAGCAAGATAGCGGGGGTCCCCGGGGAGCTGTTTTTT.

The rearrangement links TRBV9 to TRBJ2-5; D perhaps matches TRBD2 (6 bases). CDR1 SGDLS and CDR2 YYNGEE come from the germline V gene. The CDR3 is 16 amino acids. Trimming removed 0 bases from V and 5 bases from J, with 17 bases in between. This CDR3 is CASSVGRESNGETQYF. CDR3 bases: TGTGCCAGCAGCGTAGGACGGGAGAGCAATGGGGAGACCCAGTACTTC.